These T cell receptor beta chains were read from a single sample in a study of vaccination and CD4 T cells after COVID-19. Their antigens are not known. TCRdb itself ran the PCR reads through MiXCR, one entry per CDR3 protein. The table shows about 21,000 distinct CDR3 sequences, with roughly half occurring only once. Sequenced input: CD4+ T cells from blood, cultured in vitro. The receptors were gathered from a human donor who had recovered from COVID-19. Each CDR3 is given with its conserved first and last residue. The D gene is left open where the match is weak. The size field is filled for only some rows; it gives once, few, many or a size class.

j_gene: TRBJ1-5; v_gene: TRBV6-1; abundance: NA; d_gene: TRBD1; CDR3nt: TGTGCCAGCAGTCTCACAGGGGGGAGAGGCAATCAGCCCCAGCATTTT; CDR3aa: CASSLTGGRGNQPQHF
j_gene: TRBJ2-5; v_gene: TRBV11-3; abundance: NA; d_gene: TRBD2; CDR3nt: TGTGCCAGCAGCCCTGGGGTAGCGGGAACTAGAGAGACCCAGTACTTC; CDR3aa: CASSPGVAGTRETQYF
j_gene: TRBJ1-2; v_gene: TRBV6-1; abundance: NA; d_gene: TRBD1; CDR3nt: TGTGCCAGCAGTCGAAACCCGGACAGGTACTATGGCTACACCTTC; CDR3aa: CASSRNPDRYYGYTF
j_gene: TRBJ2-3; v_gene: TRBV6-1; abundance: large; d_gene: TRBD2; CDR3nt: TGTGCCAGCAGTGAAACTAGGGGGACTAGCGGGAGGGCGAATACGCAGTATTTT; CDR3aa: CASSETRGTSGRANTQYF
j_gene: TRBJ2-3; v_gene: TRBV7-7; abundance: few; d_gene: TRBD2; CDR3nt: TGTGCTAGCGGACTAGCGGTTACAGATACGCAGTATTTT; CDR3aa: CASGLAVTDTQYF
j_gene: TRBJ1-1; v_gene: TRBV19; abundance: few; d_gene: NA; CDR3nt: TGTGCCAGTAGTATCGGCTCGTCACAGGCCGCTGAAGCTTTCTTT; CDR3aa: CASSIGSSQAAEAFF
j_gene: TRBJ1-1; v_gene: TRBV2; abundance: NA; d_gene: NA; CDR3nt: TGTGCCAGCAGTTACAGGCCCCTGGGGACCACTGAAGCTTTCTTT; CDR3aa: CASSYRPLGTTEAFF
j_gene: TRBJ1-5; v_gene: TRBV28; abundance: few; d_gene: NA; CDR3nt: TGTGCCAGCAGTTTATTGTCTCGCGGATCAGCTAGGCCCAATCAGCCCCAGCATTTT; CDR3aa: CASSLLSRGSARPNQPQHF
j_gene: TRBJ1-4; v_gene: TRBV28; abundance: NA; d_gene: TRBD1; CDR3nt: TGTGCCAGCAATCAAGACAGGGACGGGGAAAAACTGTTTTTT; CDR3aa: CASNQDRDGEKLFF
j_gene: TRBJ2-3; v_gene: TRBV7-9; abundance: few; d_gene: NA; CDR3nt: TGTGCCAGCAGCTTATTAAGCACAGATACGCAGTATTTT; CDR3aa: CASSLLSTDTQYF
j_gene: TRBJ1-1; v_gene: TRBV3-1; abundance: once; d_gene: TRBD1; CDR3nt: TGTGCCAGCAGCCCGTGGGGACAGGGAAAGGGAGCTTTCTTT; CDR3aa: CASSPWGQGKGAFF
j_gene: TRBJ1-5; v_gene: TRBV6-5; abundance: few; d_gene: NA; CDR3nt: TGTGCCAGCAGTTACTCACAGGGCAGAAGTCAGCCCCAGCATTTT; CDR3aa: CASSYSQGRSQPQHF
j_gene: TRBJ2-2; v_gene: TRBV9; abundance: NA; d_gene: TRBD1; CDR3nt: TGTGCCAGCAGCCCGCGGACAGGGAACACCGGGGAGCTGTTTTTT; CDR3aa: CASSPRTGNTGELFF
j_gene: TRBJ2-1; v_gene: TRBV27; abundance: NA; d_gene: NA; CDR3nt: TGTGCCAGCAGTTTAACTTTTGGGGGGCCCGGGAATGAGCAGTTCTTC; CDR3aa: CASSLTFGGPGNEQFF
j_gene: TRBJ1-2; v_gene: TRBV12-3/TRBV12-4; abundance: NA; d_gene: NA; CDR3nt: TGTGCCAGCAGTTTGGCCGGACCCTATGGCTACACCTTC; CDR3aa: CASSLAGPYGYTF
j_gene: TRBJ2-3; v_gene: TRBV2; abundance: NA; d_gene: TRBD1; CDR3nt: TGTGCCAGCAATGACAGGGTAGGCACAGATACGCAGTATTTT; CDR3aa: CASNDRVGTDTQYF
j_gene: TRBJ2-3; v_gene: TRBV5-6; abundance: NA; d_gene: TRBD1; CDR3nt: TGTGCCAGCAGCTTGCAGGGGGCTAGCACAGATACGCAGTATTTT; CDR3aa: CASSLQGASTDTQYF
j_gene: TRBJ2-2; v_gene: TRBV6-5; abundance: NA; d_gene: NA; CDR3nt: TGTGCCAGCAGTTACTCGGGGGCCCCGACTAACACCGGGGAGCTGTTTTTT; CDR3aa: CASSYSGAPTNTGELFF
j_gene: TRBJ1-6; v_gene: TRBV20-1; abundance: few; d_gene: NA; CDR3nt: TGCAGTGCTAGAGATGCAAGTGAGGGGCGCTCCTATAATTCACCCCTCCACTTT; CDR3aa: CSARDASEGRSYNSPLHF
j_gene: TRBJ2-4; v_gene: TRBV7-2; abundance: NA; d_gene: NA; CDR3nt: TGTGCCAGCGCCCCGTTCCCCAAAAACATTCAGTACTTC; CDR3aa: CASAPFPKNIQYF
j_gene: TRBJ2-3; v_gene: TRBV28; abundance: NA; d_gene: NA; CDR3nt: TGTGCCAGCAGCAGGGGAGGACAGGGCACAGATACGCAGTATTTT; CDR3aa: CASSRGGQGTDTQYF
j_gene: TRBJ1-1; v_gene: TRBV12-1; abundance: NA; d_gene: NA; CDR3nt: TGTGCCAGCATTTGGACTGAAGCTTTCTTT; CDR3aa: CASIWTEAFF
j_gene: TRBJ2-3; v_gene: TRBV20-1; abundance: NA; d_gene: NA; CDR3nt: TGCAGTGCTAGGGGGGACACAGATACGCAGTATTTT; CDR3aa: CSARGDTDTQYF
j_gene: TRBJ2-2; v_gene: TRBV19; abundance: NA; d_gene: NA; CDR3nt: TGTGCCAGTAGTATAGGGGGGACGGGGAACACCGGGGAGCTGTTTTTT; CDR3aa: CASSIGGTGNTGELFF
j_gene: TRBJ1-2; v_gene: TRBV6-1; abundance: few; d_gene: NA; CDR3nt: TGTGCCAGCAGGCCCGGACAGACGTTGGTCTATGGCTACACCTTC; CDR3aa: CASRPGQTLVYGYTF
j_gene: TRBJ2-5; v_gene: TRBV20-1; abundance: NA; d_gene: TRBD2; CDR3nt: TGCAGTGCTAGAGATCATAAAGTCGGGAGGGAGGAGACCCAGTACTTC; CDR3aa: CSARDHKVGREETQYF
j_gene: TRBJ2-7; v_gene: TRBV15; abundance: NA; d_gene: TRBD1; CDR3nt: TGTGCCACCAGCAGAGACCCCACAGGGGACTACGAGCAGTACTTC; CDR3aa: CATSRDPTGDYEQYF
j_gene: TRBJ1-1; v_gene: TRBV24-1; abundance: NA; d_gene: NA; CDR3nt: TGTGCCACCAGTGCAGGGACTGAAGCTTTCTTT; CDR3aa: CATSAGTEAFF
j_gene: TRBJ2-5; v_gene: TRBV7-2; abundance: NA; d_gene: NA; CDR3nt: TGTGCCGAAGGAGGAGGGGTTCTAGAGACCCAGTACTTC; CDR3aa: CAEGGGVLETQYF
j_gene: TRBJ1-2; v_gene: TRBV20-1; abundance: NA; d_gene: NA; CDR3nt: TGCAGTGCTAGAGTACCTGAATGGAATGGCTACACCTTC; CDR3aa: CSARVPEWNGYTF
j_gene: TRBJ2-7; v_gene: TRBV19; abundance: few; d_gene: TRBD1; CDR3nt: TGTGCCAGTAGTTCACAGGGGGCCTACGAGCAGTACTTC; CDR3aa: CASSSQGAYEQYF
j_gene: TRBJ2-7; v_gene: TRBV7-9; abundance: few; d_gene: NA; CDR3nt: TGTGCCAGCACCCGAGGCCTTGAGCAGTACTTC; CDR3aa: CASTRGLEQYF
j_gene: TRBJ2-7; v_gene: TRBV7-9; abundance: NA; d_gene: NA; CDR3nt: TGTGCCAGCAGCTTAGATGTAAAGGAGCAGTACTTC; CDR3aa: CASSLDVKEQYF
j_gene: TRBJ2-7; v_gene: TRBV7-9; abundance: medium-sized; d_gene: TRBD2; CDR3nt: TGTGCCAGCAGCCCTTTAGAAAACCCCGGGACTAGCGGGGTTCACTACGAGCAGTACTTC; CDR3aa: CASSPLENPGTSGVHYEQYF